This T cell receptor beta chain was captured in a study of radiation and T cells in renal cell carcinoma. Data came from immunoSEQ multiplex PCR; TCRdb stores just in-frame clones and leaves some out. The sample lists approximately 150,000 clones; roughly 90% were seen once. Time point meaning: blood 4 weeks post-SBRT, at nephrectomy. Described treatment: 15 Gy SBRT to primary tumor, nephrectomy 4 weeks later. The patient's renal cell carcinoma had clear cell pathology. This TCR derives from a woman between 50 and 59 years old with renal cell carcinoma. The sequencing here drew on blood, taken from a patient whose treatment included radiotherapy and nephrectomy.

The CDR3 loop reads CASSSRTSGRNEQFF. The DNA for the CDR3 is TGTGCCAGCAGTTCCCGGACTAGCGGGAGAAATGAGCAGTTCTTC. The rearrangement joins TRBV28 to TRBJ2-1, with 13 bases that match TRBD2. CDR3 length: 15 amino acids. With 4 bases clipped from V and 7 bases from J, the junction kept 4 bases outside the gene matches. Germline CDR1 MDHEN, CDR2 SYDVKM.